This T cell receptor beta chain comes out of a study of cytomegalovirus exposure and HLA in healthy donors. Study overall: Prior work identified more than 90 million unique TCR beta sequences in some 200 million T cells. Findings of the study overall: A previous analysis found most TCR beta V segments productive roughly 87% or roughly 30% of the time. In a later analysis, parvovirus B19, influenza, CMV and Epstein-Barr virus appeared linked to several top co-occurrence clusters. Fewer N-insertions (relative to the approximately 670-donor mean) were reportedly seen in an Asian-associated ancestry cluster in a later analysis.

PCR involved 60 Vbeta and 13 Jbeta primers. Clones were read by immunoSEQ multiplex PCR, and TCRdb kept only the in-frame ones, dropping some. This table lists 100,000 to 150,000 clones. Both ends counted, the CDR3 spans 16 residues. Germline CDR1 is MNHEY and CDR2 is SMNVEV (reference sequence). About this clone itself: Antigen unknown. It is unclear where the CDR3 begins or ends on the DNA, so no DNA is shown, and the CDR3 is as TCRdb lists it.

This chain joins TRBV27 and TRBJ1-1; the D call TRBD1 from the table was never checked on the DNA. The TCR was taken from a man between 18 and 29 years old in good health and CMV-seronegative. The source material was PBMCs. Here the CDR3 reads CASSFLAGGRVTEAFF.